These 24 T cell receptor beta chains were all obtained from the same sample, sequenced in a study of T cell responses to AZD1222 COVID-19 vaccine. Assay used: immunoSEQ multiplex PCR; TCRdb lists only in-frame clones, some missing. This sample has roughly 200,000 clones, with almost 90% found just once. The specimen was peripheral blood, collected on day 0 of AZD1222 vaccination. The source of these receptors is an adult in good health.

The chain is built from TRBV9 and TRBJ2-5; TRBD1 is a possible D gene (5 bases). Germline V gene lookup returns CDR1 SGDLS and CDR2 YYNGEE. This CDR3 is built from 14 residues. V was trimmed by 5 bases and J by 1 base, leaving 12 bases between them. CDR3 nucleotides: TGTGCCAGCAGAGATTACAGGTCCCAAGAGACCCAGTACTTC. This codes for CASRDYRSQETQYF.

The V call is TRBV4-1, the J call TRBJ1-1, with TRBD1 identical over 9 bases. The ends lost 3 bases at V and 5 bases at J; junction bases unmatched: 7. This CDR3 spans 15 amino acids. Germline V gene lookup returns CDR1 MGHRA and CDR2 YSYEKL. Here the CDR3 DNA reads TGCGCCAGCAGCCACCTGGGACAGGGATTAACTGAAGCTTTCTTT. Its protein product is CASSHLGQGLTEAFF.

The chain combines TRBV7-9 with TRBJ2-1; possibly TRBD1 for D (5 bases). Trimming shortened V by 0 bases and J by 7 bases, and 7 bases separated the two germline ends. The CDR3 spans 13 residues. Germline V CDR1 and CDR2: SEHNR, FQNEAQ (reference sequence). Here the CDR3 reads CASSLAGRNEQFF. CDR3 nucleotides: TGTGCCAGCAGCTTAGCGGGGCGTAATGAGCAGTTCTTC.

The J gene is TRBJ2-5, the V gene TRBV6-1; the D gene is possibly TRBD2 (5 bases). Trimming removed 0 bases from V and 2 bases from J, with 10 bases in between. CDR1 and CDR2 (germline): MNHNS, SASEGT. This CDR3 is 15 amino acids long. Here the CDR3 reads CASSEALLVQETQYF. CDR3 nucleotides: TGTGCCAGCAGTGAAGCGCTACTAGTACAAGAGACCCAGTACTTC.

V and J are TRBV4-3 and TRBJ1-2, with unresolved D. The length of the CDR3 is 12 residues. The germline V gene has CDR1 LGHNA and CDR2 YSLEER. The germline V and J ends were trimmed by 1 base and 8 bases, with 8 bases remaining between them. The CDR3 loop reads CASSQARAGYTF. The CDR3 DNA sequence: TGCGCCAGCAGCCAAGCTCGAGCGGGCTACACCTTC.

This clone was counted between two and nine times. This chain joins TRBV5-5 and TRBJ2-3, with 9 bases fitting TRBD2. This CDR3 comprises 18 residues. Germline V gives CDR1 SGHKS, CDR2 YYEKEE (reference sequence). V lost 1 base and J lost 0; bases outside the gene matches: 9. The CDR3 region is CASSLIAGGQISTDTQYF. In DNA, the CDR3 is TGTGCCAGCAGCTTGATTGCGGGGGGGCAAATAAGCACAGATACGCAGTATTTT. The full variable domain, in which reference TRBV5-5 and TRBJ2-3 provide the parts outside the CDR3, is DAGVTQSPTHLIKTRGQQVTLRCSPISGHKSVSWYQQVLGQGPQFIFQYYEKEERGRGNFPDRFSARQFPNYSSELNVNALLLGDSALYLCASSLIAGGQISTDTQYFGPGTRLTVL.

CDR3 sequence reads: CAWSVGGETQYF. CDR3 in DNA: TGTGCCTGGAGTGTTGGGGGGGAGACCCAGTACTTC. The rearrangement uses TRBV30 and TRBJ2-5, with D possibly matching TRBD2 (6 bases). Germline V gene lookup returns CDR1 GTSNPN and CDR2 SVGIG (reference sequence). The germline V and J ends were trimmed by 0 bases and 5 bases, with 7 bases remaining between them. CDR3 length: 12 residues.

This chain uses TRBV5-1 with TRBJ2-7; tentatively, D is TRBD1 (6 bases). CDR1 is SGHRS, CDR2 YFSETQ, per germline. The CDR3 consists of 16 residues. V was shortened by 3 bases and J by 4 bases, with 20 bases between the two germline ends. The CDR3 is CASSSPGFGGKYEQYF. CDR3 sequence (DNA): TGCGCCAGCAGCTCCCCAGGGTTTGGGGGCAAATACGAGCAGTACTTC.

DNA for the CDR3: TGTGCCAGCAGAACCGGGTTGGTCGGGTACGAGCAGTACTTC. Translated, it gives CASRTGLVGYEQYF. V gene TRBV7-2 combines with J gene TRBJ2-7; D remains ambiguous. Trimming stripped 6 bases from V and 4 bases from J, with 16 bases between. In germline, CDR1 is SGHTA, CDR2 FQGNSA. The CDR3 is 14 residues long.

DNA of the CDR3: TGTGCCAGCAGCCAAGCCCGACCCGGGACTAGCGGTTACAATGAGCAGTTCTTC. Its protein is CASSQARPGTSGYNEQFF. The genes are TRBV14 and TRBJ2-1; 11 bases line up with TRBD2. Trimming cost V 1 base and J 4 bases; bases outside gene matches: 9. CDR3 length equals 18 residues. The germline CDR1 and CDR2 sequences are SGHDN and FVKESK.

This clone was seen a handful of times. The CDR3 is CASQTGEHGYTF. The CDR3 nucleotides are TGTGCCAGCCAAACAGGGGAACATGGCTACACCTTC. The chain combines TRBV25-1 with TRBJ1-2; TRBD1 matches 7 bases. CDR3 length equals 12 residues. Germline-derived CDR1 and CDR2 are MGHDK and SYGVNS. V was pared by 8 bases and J by 6 bases, with 6 bases of the junction left unmatched.

V gene TRBV3-1 (or the pseudogene TRBV3-2) combines with J gene TRBJ2-3; 11 bases are shared with TRBD2. This CDR3 comprises 17 residues. Germline V gene lookup returns CDR1 LGHDT and CDR2 YNNKEL (reference sequence). The ends lost 3 bases at V and 8 bases at J; junction bases unmatched: 13. In DNA form, the CDR3 reads TGTGCCAGCAGCCAGGTTAGCGGGGGGGCCCGGGTTGTTACGCAGTATTTT. Translated: CASSQVSGGARVVTQYF.

The chain is built from TRBV5-4 and TRBJ1-2; 7 positions match TRBD1. The CDR3 sequence is 17 residues long. Losses at the gene ends were 4 bases for V and 2 bases for J; bases not matched to a gene: 14. The germline V gene encodes CDR1 SGHNT and CDR2 YYREEE (reference sequence). CDR3 in amino acids: CASSPTGDLGANYGYTF. The DNA for the CDR3 is TGTGCCAGCAGCCCAACAGGGGACCTGGGAGCGAACTATGGCTACACCTTC. The whole variable domain, remainder taken from reference TRBV5-4 and TRBJ1-2, is ETGVTQSPTHLIKTRGQQVTLRCSSQSGHNTVSWYQQALGQGPQFIFQYYREEENGRGNFPPRFSGLQFPNYSSELNVNALELDDSALYLCASSPTGDLGANYGYTFGSGTRLTVV.

The table lists this clone with a few counts. V is TRBV7-9 and J is TRBJ1-1, with D maybe TRBD1 (5 bases). From germline, CDR1 is SEHNR and CDR2 FQNEAQ (reference sequence). Trimming removed 1 base at V and 2 bases at J, with 11 bases between. The CDR3 totals 15 residues. The CDR3 nucleotides read TGTGCCAGCAGCTTAGGGACACTGACTAACACTGAAGCTTTCTTT. This translates into CASSLGTLTNTEAFF.

The chain carries TRBV5-6 and TRBJ2-2, with TRBD2 identical over 11 bases. Germline trimming cut 4 bases from V and 4 bases from J; bases unmatched to any gene: 6. Germline V gene data show CDR1 as SGHDT and CDR2 as YYEEEE. The CDR3 length is 16 residues. This chain's CDR3 is CASSPDGLAGTGELFF. CDR3 nucleotides: TGTGCCAGCAGCCCGGACGGACTAGCGGGCACCGGGGAGCTGTTTTTT.

The rearrangement joins TRBV12-5 to TRBJ2-1; 10 bases are a match to TRBD1. The germline V gene encodes CDR1 LGHNT and CDR2 FRNRAP. V lost 4 bases and J lost 7; bases outside the gene matches: 7. The CDR3 has 15 residues. CDR3 sequence: CASGWGQGIRNEQFF. The CDR3 DNA reads TGTGCTAGTGGTTGGGGACAGGGGATTAGGAATGAGCAGTTCTTC.

V is TRBV7-9 and J is TRBJ2-2, with 7 bases that match TRBD2. The CDR3 has 16 residues. With V trimmed by 5 bases and J by 4 bases, 10 bases remained unmatched. CDR1 is SEHNR and CDR2 is FQNEAQ in the germline V gene (reference sequence). The chain's CDR3 is CASSPSTSVSTGELFF. CDR3 bases: TGTGCCAGCAGCCCTTCAACTAGCGTGAGCACCGGGGAGCTGTTTTTT. The full variable domain, rest sourced from reference TRBV7-9 and TRBJ2-2, is DTGVSQNPRHKITKRGQNVTFRCDPISEHNRLYWYRQTLGQGPEFLTYFQNEAQLEKSRLLSDRFSAERPKGSFSTLEIQRTEQGDSAMYLCASSPSTSVSTGELFFGEGSRLTVL.

The rearrangement links TRBV9 to TRBJ2-2; D call uncertain. Trimming removed 0 bases at V and 2 bases at J, with 14 bases between. Per germline, CDR1 SGDLS and CDR2 YYNGEE. CDR3 length equals 17 residues. The CDR3 spells CASSVDHSPKNTGELFF. DNA of the CDR3: TGTGCCAGCAGCGTAGATCATAGTCCCAAAAACACCGGGGAGCTGTTTTTT.

The chain carries TRBV6-5 and TRBJ1-4; D is uncertain. Germline V gene sequence: CDR1 MNHEY, CDR2 SVGAGI. This CDR3 has 14 amino acids. Trimming pared 6 bases from V and 8 bases from J, leaving 16 bases between. The CDR3 loop reads CASRPGLAEEKLFF. CDR3 nucleotides: TGTGCCAGCAGACCCGGACTGGCAGAGGAAAAACTGTTTTTT.

A few counts support this clone. J is TRBJ1-1 and V is TRBV6-5; the D gene is possibly TRBD1 (5 bases). This CDR3 has 15 residues. V dropped 6 bases and J dropped 4 bases, with 18 bases sitting between them. Germline V gives CDR1 MNHEY, CDR2 SVGAGI. The CDR3 is CASRPPQGPGTEAFF. CDR3 coding DNA: TGTGCCAGCAGACCACCCCAGGGCCCAGGCACTGAAGCTTTCTTT.

V usage is TRBV28 and J usage is TRBJ2-3; D tentatively fits TRBD1 or TRBD2 (6 bases each). This CDR3 contains 14 residues. Trimming pared 4 bases from V and 2 bases from J, leaving 10 bases between. Germline CDR1 is MDHEN and CDR2 is SYDVKM. The CDR3 loop is CASSYGGLTDTQYF. The CDR3 region has the DNA TGTGCCAGCAGTTATGGGGGGCTCACAGATACGCAGTATTTT.

The V and J genes are TRBV19 and TRBJ2-7; a possible D gene is TRBD1 (6 bases). CDR1 LNHDA and CDR2 SQIVND come from the germline V gene (reference sequence). The CDR3 consists of 14 residues. V was trimmed by 5 bases and J by 3 bases, leaving 14 bases between them. Written as DNA, the CDR3 is TGTGCCAGTAGTGGATCAGGGGCTTTCTACGAGCAGTACTTC. As protein: CASSGSGAFYEQYF.

V and J are TRBV9 and TRBJ2-1; 10 bases fit TRBD1. V dropped 3 bases and J dropped 8; count of bases not matched to a gene: 8. This CDR3 comprises 15 residues. The germline CDR1 and CDR2 sequences are SGDLS and YYNGEE. CDR3 DNA sequence: TGTGCCAGCAGCGAGCGGGACAGGGGATTTGATGAGCAGTTCTTC. Translating gives CASSERDRGFDEQFF.

This clone has just one count. This chain connects TRBV7-8 to TRBJ2-7; D remains ambiguous. The CDR3 is 13 residues long. Germline values: CDR1 SGHVS, CDR2 FQNEAQ. Between the trimmed V and J ends, which lost 2 bases and 6 bases, there was a span of 11 bases. CDR3: CASSLIILGEQYF. DNA of the CDR3: TGTGCCAGCAGCTTAATCATCCTAGGCGAGCAGTACTTC.